These 25 T cell receptor beta chains originate from one sample sequenced in a study of cytomegalovirus exposure and HLA in healthy donors. The PCR was carried out with 60 Vbeta primers and 13 Jbeta primers. Here immunoSEQ multiplex PCR was the method, and the copy in TCRdb shows in-frame clones only, minus some. Among over 150,000 clones listed, around nine tenths were seen once. The sample consisted of PBMCs. These receptors were taken from a woman aged 30 to 39 in good health and CMV-seronegative.

This chain links TRBV15 with TRBJ2-7; the D gene is possibly TRBD2 (7 bases). V dropped 1 base and J dropped 4 bases, with 23 bases sitting between them. There are 18 residues in the CDR3. The V gene's germline CDR1 is LNHNV and CDR2 YYDKDF (reference sequence). The CDR3 loop is CATSRGGGGRGFVYEQYF. The CDR3 region has the DNA TGTGCCACCAGCAGAGGTGGGGGGGGGCGGGGCTTCGTGTACGAGCAGTACTTC.

The chain uses TRBV2 and TRBJ2-5; 11 bases are shared with TRBD2. Germline V gene sequence: CDR1 SNHLY, CDR2 FYNNEI. The junction had 7 bases not matched to a gene; V was cut back by 8 bases and J by 2 bases. This CDR3 is 15 amino acids long. As DNA, the CDR3 is TGTGCCAGCGGGGCTAGCGGGGGGACTCAAGAGACCCAGTACTTC. This translates into CASGASGGTQETQYF.

The chain is built from TRBV7-9 and TRBJ1-1, with 10 bases aligning to TRBD1. The V gene end was trimmed by 5 bases and the J gene end by 4 bases; junction bases not matched to a gene: 1. Germline V CDR1 and CDR2: SEHNR, FQNEAQ (reference sequence). CDR3 length: 13 residues. The CDR3 region is CASSGDRGTEAFF. The CDR3 nucleotides read TGTGCCAGCAGCGGGGACAGGGGCACTGAAGCTTTCTTT.

The chain is built from TRBV5-1 and TRBJ2-2, with 10 bases lining up with TRBD1. Unmatched junction bases numbered 5, after V lost 3 bases and J lost 6 bases. The CDR3 has 15 amino acids. CDR1 is SGHRS, CDR2 YFSETQ, per germline. The CDR3 nucleotides read TGCGCCAGCAGCTCCGGGACAGGGGTGGCCGGGGAGCTGTTTTTT. Translation: CASSSGTGVAGELFF.

V gene TRBV7-2 combines with J gene TRBJ2-5, with a possible D match to TRBD2 (5 bases). The CDR3 is made up of 15 amino acids. CDR1 and CDR2 (germline): SGHTA, FQGNSA. Trimming shortened V by 0 bases and J by 0 bases, and 8 bases separated the two germline ends. The CDR3 spells CASSLAVAHQETQYF. The CDR3 DNA follows: TGTGCCAGCAGCTTAGCGGTAGCGCACCAAGAGACCCAGTACTTC.

This clone has just one count. The chain links TRBV7-2 to TRBJ1-4; no reliable D call. From germline, CDR1 is SGHTA and CDR2 FQGNSA. Between the trimmed V and J ends, which lost 0 bases and 3 bases, there was a span of 8 bases. The CDR3 covers 15 residues. The CDR3: CASSLARGSNEKLFF. The CDR3 nucleotides are TGTGCCAGCAGCTTAGCGCGCGGGTCTAATGAAAAACTGTTTTTT.

The chain has TRBV7-3 and TRBJ2-7, with D possibly being TRBD1 (6 bases). Germline CDR1 reads SGHTA; CDR2 reads FQGTGA. V was shortened by 5 bases and J by 4 bases, with 12 bases between the two germline ends. The CDR3 is 13 residues long. Here the CDR3 reads CASSRMTGYEQYF. CDR3 bases: TGTGCCAGCAGCCGGATGACAGGATACGAGCAGTACTTC. The full variable domain, completed using reference TRBV7-3 and TRBJ2-7, is GAGVSQTPSNKVTEKGKYVELRCDPISGHTALYWYRQSLGQGPEFLIYFQGTGAADDSGLPNDRFFAVRPEGSVSTLKIQRTERGDSAVYLCASSRMTGYEQYFGPGTRLTVT.

This chain connects TRBV6-5 to TRBJ1-2; 9 bases map to TRBD1. This CDR3 spans 16 amino acids. CDR1 is MNHEY, CDR2 SVGAGI, per germline. Trimming cost V 2 bases and J 2 bases; bases outside gene matches: 6. For the CDR3, the DNA is TGTGCCAGCAGTTACGCGGGACAGGGTAGGAACTATGGCTACACCTTC. This translates into CASSYAGQGRNYGYTF.

The chain recombines TRBV28 with TRBJ2-5; D ambiguous. The V end was cut by 6 bases, the J end by 0 bases, with 11 bases between. The CDR3 totals 14 residues. Germline CDR1 MDHEN, CDR2 SYDVKM. The CDR3 spells CASSPFQDQETQYF. The CDR3 nucleotides are TGTGCCAGCAGCCCTTTCCAGGACCAAGAGACCCAGTACTTC. Based on the CDR3 plus reference TRBV28 and TRBJ2-5, the full variable domain is DVKVTQSSRYLVKRTGEKVFLECVQDMDHENMFWYRQDPGLGLRLIYFSYDVKMKEKGDIPEGYSVSREKKERFSLILESASTNQTSMYLCASSPFQDQETQYFGPGTRLLVL.

The rearrangement uses TRBV14 and TRBJ1-1; 8 nucleotides line up with TRBD1. V was pared by 6 bases and J by 4 bases, with 4 bases of the junction left unmatched. CDR1 is SGHDN and CDR2 is FVKESK in the germline V gene. The CDR3 consists of 13 residues. CDR3 nucleotides: TGTGCCAGCAGGCGGACAGGGTCCACTGAAGCTTTCTTT. This codes for CASRRTGSTEAFF.

The V gene is TRBV5-1, the J gene TRBJ2-7, with TRBD2 as a possible D gene (6 bases). Germline loops: CDR1 SGHRS, CDR2 YFSETQ. The V and J ends lost 5 bases and 6 bases respectively, with 18 bases between them. The CDR3 has 14 residues. CDR3 loop: CASRAGAYPPEQYF. CDR3 sequence (DNA): TGCGCCAGCAGAGCGGGCGCCTACCCCCCCGAGCAGTACTTC.

Comments on this clone: The identical CDR3 is also encoded by other nucleotide sequences in the sample. The V call is TRBV27, the J call TRBJ1-1; the D is unclear. Trimming stripped 2 bases from V and 0 bases from J, with 7 bases between. Germline V gene lookup returns CDR1 MNHEY and CDR2 SMNVEV (reference sequence). The CDR3 runs 14 residues. The CDR3 sequence is CASSLRGMNTEAFF. CDR3 nucleotide sequence: TGTGCCAGCAGTTTAAGAGGAATGAACACTGAAGCTTTCTTT.

V and J are TRBV28 and TRBJ2-7; maybe TRBD1 (5 bases). The length of the CDR3 is 12 residues. The V end lost 6 bases, the J end lost 6 bases, and 12 bases lay between the germline ends. The germline V gene has CDR1 MDHEN and CDR2 SYDVKM. The CDR3 nucleotides read TGTGCCAGCAGATCTACAGGTCGCGAGCAGTACTTC. It encodes CASRSTGREQYF.

Only a few counts were recorded for this clone. This chain uses TRBV6-1 with TRBJ1-4; D perhaps matches TRBD1 (5 bases). V lost 6 bases, J lost 1 base, and 12 bases lay in between. Germline-derived CDR1 and CDR2 are MNHNS and SASEGT. The CDR3 consists of 15 residues. The CDR3 loop is CASRAAGGTNEKLFF. In DNA, the CDR3 is TGTGCCAGCAGGGCAGCGGGGGGAACTAATGAAAAACTGTTTTTT.

This rearrangement joins TRBV27 to TRBJ2-7; possible D gene TRBD2, 6 bases. Trimming removed 4 bases at V and 4 bases at J, with 11 bases between. Per germline, CDR1 MNHEY and CDR2 SMNVEV (reference sequence). The CDR3 has 13 residues. In DNA form, the CDR3 reads TGTGCCAGCAGTTCCCGGGACTTATACGAGCAGTACTTC. Its protein is CASSSRDLYEQYF.

CDR3: CASSQGVERQHF. DNA of the CDR3: TGTGCCAGCAGCCAGGGGGTTGAACGCCAGCATTTT. The chain links TRBV28 to TRBJ1-5; 7 nucleotides match TRBD1. V gave up 6 bases and J gave up 12 bases; unmatched junction bases: 8. CDR3 length: 12 amino acids. Germline V gene data show CDR1 as MDHEN and CDR2 as SYDVKM.

The rearrangement links TRBV9 to TRBJ2-1, with D hard to call. Germline CDR1 reads SGDLS; CDR2 reads YYNGEE. The CDR3 has 16 amino acids. V gave up 0 bases and J gave up 3 bases, with 13 bases separating them. The DNA for the CDR3 is TGTGCCAGCAGCGTAGAGTACGATGGGCTCTACAATGAGCAGTTCTTC. Encoded protein: CASSVEYDGLYNEQFF.

The chain links TRBV2 to TRBJ1-2; D remains ambiguous. Germline V gene sequence: CDR1 SNHLY, CDR2 FYNNEI. The CDR3 loop spans 14 amino acids. The V end was cut by 6 bases, the J end by 1 base, with 12 bases between. The CDR3: CASSVGRDNYGYTF. Here the CDR3 DNA reads TGTGCCAGCAGCGTCGGACGGGATAACTATGGCTACACCTTC.

The gene calls are TRBV5-4 and TRBJ1-4; 7 bases are a match to TRBD1. The CDR3 extends over 13 amino acids. V was clipped by 4 bases and J by 8 bases; unmatched bases: 5. The germline gives CDR1 SGHNT, CDR2 YYREEE (reference sequence). Written as DNA, the CDR3 is TGTGCCAGCAGCCAAGGGACAGAAGAAAAACTGTTTTTT. Encoded protein: CASSQGTEEKLFF.

The rearrangement joins TRBV7-2 to TRBJ2-7; 7 bases align to TRBD1. Germline values: CDR1 SGHTA, CDR2 FQGNSA. The CDR3 sequence is 15 residues long. The ends lost 4 bases at V and 0 bases at J; junction bases unmatched: 6. CDR3 amino acids: CASSSQGVLSYEQYF. CDR3 DNA: TGTGCCAGCAGCTCCCAGGGGGTTCTCTCCTACGAGCAGTACTTC.

The gene calls are TRBV5-4 and TRBJ1-1; D gene unclear. In germline, CDR1 is SGHNT, CDR2 YYREEE (reference sequence). The CDR3 length is 13 residues. Trimming pared 3 bases from V and 3 bases from J, leaving 9 bases between. CDR3 sequence reads: CASSWTVDTEAFF. In nucleotides, the CDR3 is TGTGCCAGCAGCTGGACTGTGGACACTGAAGCTTTCTTT.

This clone occurred once. The chain combines TRBV19 with TRBJ2-1, with a possible D match to TRBD1 (6 bases). CDR3 length: 17 residues. Trimming removed 7 bases from V and 3 bases from J, with 22 bases in between. Germline CDR1 is LNHDA and CDR2 is SQIVND (reference sequence). CDR3 DNA: TGTGCCAGTACCACCAGGGGCGGATCCGGATACTACAATGAGCAGTTCTTC. Residues: CASTTRGGSGYYNEQFF.

The chain links TRBV7-8 to TRBJ2-1; 9 bases are shared with TRBD2. V lost 1 base, J lost 0 bases, and 10 bases stayed unmatched. Germline CDR1 SGHVS, CDR2 FQNEAQ. The length of the CDR3 is 19 residues. CDR3 DNA sequence: TGTGCCAGCAGCTTAGAGGTAGCGGGGGTTATAAGCTCCTACAATGAGCAGTTCTTC. It specifies CASSLEVAGVISSYNEQFF.

This clone was seen a single time. The V call is TRBV13, the J call TRBJ1-6; D unclear. The CDR3 runs 15 residues. V was shortened by 4 bases and J by 7 bases, with 14 bases between the two germline ends. The germline V gene encodes CDR1 PRHDT and CDR2 FYEKMQ (reference sequence). The CDR3 sequence: CASSSQSRMNSPLHF. Here the CDR3 DNA reads TGTGCCAGCAGCTCACAGAGCCGGATGAATTCACCCCTCCACTTT.

The V call is TRBV27, the J call TRBJ2-7, with D possibly being TRBD2 (6 bases). Germline CDR1 reads MNHEY; CDR2 reads SMNVEV (reference sequence). CDR3 length: 14 residues. V lost 8 bases and J 3 bases, leaving 17 bases between the germline ends. CDR3 amino acids: CASSRGVGGYEQYF. The CDR3 DNA sequence: TGTGCCAGCTCGCGCGGCGTGGGGGGCTACGAGCAGTACTTC.